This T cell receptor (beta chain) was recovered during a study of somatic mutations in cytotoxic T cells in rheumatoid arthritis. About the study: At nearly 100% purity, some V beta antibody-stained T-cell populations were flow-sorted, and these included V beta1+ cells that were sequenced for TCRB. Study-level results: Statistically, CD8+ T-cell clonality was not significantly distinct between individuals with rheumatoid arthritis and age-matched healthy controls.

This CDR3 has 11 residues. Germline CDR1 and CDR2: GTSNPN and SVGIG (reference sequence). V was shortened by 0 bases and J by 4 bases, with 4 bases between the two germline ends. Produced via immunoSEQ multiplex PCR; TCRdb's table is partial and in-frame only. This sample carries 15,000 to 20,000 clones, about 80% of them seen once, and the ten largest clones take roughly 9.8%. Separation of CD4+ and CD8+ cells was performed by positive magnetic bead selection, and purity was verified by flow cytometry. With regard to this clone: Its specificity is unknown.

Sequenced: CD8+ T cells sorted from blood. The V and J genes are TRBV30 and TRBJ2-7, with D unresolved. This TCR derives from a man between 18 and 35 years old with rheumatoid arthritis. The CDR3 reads CAWSVSYEQYF. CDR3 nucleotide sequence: TGTGCCTGGAGTGTGAGTTACGAGCAGTACTTC.